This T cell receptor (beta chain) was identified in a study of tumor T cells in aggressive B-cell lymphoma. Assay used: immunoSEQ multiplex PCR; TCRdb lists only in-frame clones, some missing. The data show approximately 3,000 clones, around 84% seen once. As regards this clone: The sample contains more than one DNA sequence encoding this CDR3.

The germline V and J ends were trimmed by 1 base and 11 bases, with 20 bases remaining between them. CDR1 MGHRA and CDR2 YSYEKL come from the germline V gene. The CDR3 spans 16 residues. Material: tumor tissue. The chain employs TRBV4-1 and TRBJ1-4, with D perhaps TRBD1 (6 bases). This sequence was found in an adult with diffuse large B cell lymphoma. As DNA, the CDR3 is TGCGCCAGCAGCCAAGCCCCAGGGGTGGACTCGGAGAAACTGTTTTTT. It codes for CASSQAPGVDSEKLFF.